A selection of T cell receptor beta chains follows, all from one sample in a study of post-analysis software for immune sequencing data. TCRdb called the PCR reads again in MiXCR, with one record for every CDR3 protein. The data contain hundreds of thousands of distinct CDR3 sequences, 25% to 30% of them singletons. Material: blood. Receptors originate from a girl aged 10-17 years with multiple sclerosis. Both conserved end residues are part of each CDR3. D genes are given only for firm matches. Clone size appears in some rows only: once, few, many, or a class for an expanded clone.

v_call	cdr3_length	d_call	j_call	clone_size	cdr3_nt	cdr3_aa
TRBV10-2	13	.	TRBJ2-7	.	TGCGCCAGCAGGGTGATCGACGGCTACGAGCAGTACTTC	CASRVIDGYEQYF
TRBV6-4	15	TRBD2	TRBJ2-1	few	TGTGCCAGCAGCTATGCTAGCGGGAGTTTAGATGAGCAGTTCTTC	CASSYASGSLDEQFF
TRBV12-3/TRBV12-4	14	.	TRBJ1-6	.	TGTGCCAGCAGTCTTCAGGGGTGGAATTCACCCCTCCACTTT	CASSLQGWNSPLHF
TRBV12-3/TRBV12-4	14	.	TRBJ1-1	.	TGTGCCAGCAGTTCCGGGACGCGAAACACTGAAGCTTTCTTT	CASSSGTRNTEAFF
TRBV20-1	15	TRBD1	TRBJ2-7	few	TGCAGTGCTAGAGATCTTAGGACAGGGCCATACGAGCAGTACTTC	CSARDLRTGPYEQYF
TRBV2	14	.	TRBJ1-3	.	TGTGCCAGCAGCGGAAACCGGGCTGGAAACACCATATATTTT	CASSGNRAGNTIYF
TRBV7-8	13	.	TRBJ2-3	few	TGTGCCAGCAGCTTAGAAAGTCGTAGTACGCAGTATTTT	CASSLESRSTQYF
TRBV29-1	11	.	TRBJ2-1	few	TGCAGCGTTATACCCTACAATGAGCAGTTCTTC	CSVIPYNEQFF
TRBV7-8	17	.	TRBJ1-4	.	.	CASSLAPLDKAREKLFF
TRBV28	15	.	TRBJ2-5	.	TGTGCCAGCAACCCCTACGGGGAATCGAAAGAGACCCAGTACTTC	CASNPYGESKETQYF
TRBV6-1	17	TRBD1	TRBJ2-1	.	TGTGCCAGCCAAAGGGTGCCGACAGGGGGTTCCTACAATGAGCAGTTCTTC	CASQRVPTGGSYNEQFF